The 27 T cell receptor beta chains below all came from one sample that was sequenced in a study of immune characterization of retroperitoneal liposarcoma. One entry per CDR3 protein, called by TCRdb with MiXCR from the PCR reads. Among approximately 11,000 distinct CDR3 sequences listed, around a quarter were seen once. Sample: tumor tissue. Receptors originate from a male donor with retroperitoneal liposarcoma.

This clonotype was counted between two and nine times. This sequence joins TRBV10-1 and TRBJ2-1; 10 nucleotides match TRBD1. Trimming at V came to 0 bases and at J to 6 bases, leaving 5 bases not matched to a gene. The CDR3 loop spans 16 amino acids. Looked up from germline, CDR1 is WNHNN and CDR2 is SYGVQD (reference sequence). CDR3 bases: TGCGCCAGCAGTGAGTCCAGGGGACAGGGGAGCAATGAGCAGTTCTTC. Its translation is CASSESRGQGSNEQFF.

In its sample, this clonotype was seen many times. J is TRBJ2-3 and V is TRBV25-1; TRBD2 matches 12 bases. V shed 1 base and J 2 bases; nucleotides not matched to a gene: 10. The CDR3 sequence is 19 residues long. CDR1 is MGHDK and CDR2 is SYGVNS in the germline V gene. The CDR3 region has the DNA TGTGCCAGCAGTGAATTTCCCCTCCTAGCGGGGGGGACCACAGATACGCAGTATTTT. Amino acids: CASSEFPLLAGGTTDTQYF.

This clonotype is medium-sized. The chain couples TRBV6-1 to TRBJ2-2; D not certain. From germline, CDR1 is MNHNS and CDR2 SASEGT. The CDR3 covers 15 residues. V lost 7 bases to trimming and J lost 3 bases, with 15 bases between them. The CDR3 sequence is CASTTRYFDTGELFF. The CDR3 DNA sequence: TGTGCCAGCACCACGAGATATTTCGACACCGGGGAGCTGTTTTTT.

This chain connects TRBV7-3 to TRBJ2-4; 7 bases agree with TRBD1. The DNA end favors TRBJ2-5, so the J call may be wrong. CDR1 and CDR2 (germline): SGHTA, FQGTGA. The CDR3 runs to 15 residues. The CDR3 nucleotides are TGTGCCAGCAGCTCACCGGGACAGAGAGTGCAGACCCAGTACTTC. Translating it yields CASSSPGQRVQTQYF.

In this sample, this clonotype turned up many times. The J gene is TRBJ2-1, the V gene TRBV7-8; D uncertain. This CDR3 has 13 amino acids. The V gene lost 2 bases and the J gene lost 10 bases, with 12 bases spanning the gap. The germline V gene has CDR1 SGHVS and CDR2 FQNEAQ. The CDR3 spells CASSLTSTYEQFF. In nucleotides, the CDR3 is TGTGCCAGCAGCTTAACTTCTACGTACGAGCAGTTCTTC. The whole variable domain, remainder taken from reference TRBV7-8 and TRBJ2-1, is GAGVSQSPRYKVAKRGQDVALRCDPISGHVSLFWYQQALGQGPEFLTYFQNEAQLDKSGLPSDRFFAERPEGSVSTLKIQRTQQEDSAVYLCASSLTSTYEQFFGPGTRLTVL.

V usage is TRBV14 and J usage is TRBJ2-5; 8 bases line up with TRBD2. Germline CDR1 and CDR2: SGHDN and FVKESK. The CDR3 runs to 15 residues. The V and J ends lost 3 bases and 11 bases, in that order; junction bases with no gene match: 14. Here the CDR3 DNA reads TGTGCCAGCAGCCACGTCGGGGGGGCAGGCAATGAGCAGTACTTC. Encoded protein: CASSHVGGAGNEQYF.

This clonotype is medium-sized. The CDR3, as DNA: TGTGCCAGCAGCTTAGACCCGGGTAGCTTCAGCGAGCAGTTCTTC. Protein product: CASSLDPGSFSEQFF. This chain joins TRBV7-2 and TRBJ2-1, with D unclear. The V end was cut by 1 base, the J end by 10 bases, with 17 bases between. The CDR3 sequence is 15 residues long. Germline assignment: CDR1 SGHTA and CDR2 FQGNSA.

At least ten counts were recorded for this clonotype. The CDR3 sequence: CASSQGRTQFF. The CDR3, as DNA: TGTGCCAGCAGCCAAGGACGGACCCAGTTCTTC. The V gene is TRBV6-1, the J gene TRBJ2-1; the D is unclear. CDR1 MNHNS and CDR2 SASEGT come from the germline V gene. CDR3 size: 11 residues. Trimming stripped 6 bases from V and 13 bases from J, with 13 bases between.

This rearrangement joins TRBV27 to TRBJ1-1; TRBD1 might be the D (5 bases). The CDR3 totals 16 residues. Trimming removed 4 bases from V and 5 bases from J, with 20 bases in between. Per germline, CDR1 MNHEY and CDR2 SMNVEV (reference sequence). Here the CDR3 DNA reads TGTGCCAGCAGTTCTACGGGGAAAGGGACGGTAACTGAAGCTTTCTTT. As protein: CASSSTGKGTVTEAFF.

The V call is TRBV6-1, the J call TRBJ2-1, with TRBD1 as a possible D gene (5 bases). Germline loops: CDR1 MNHNS, CDR2 SASEGT. The V gene lost 5 bases and the J gene lost 10 bases, with 24 bases spanning the gap. CDR3 length equals 16 residues. CDR3 in amino acids: CASSFNDRQISYEQFF. CDR3 bases: TGTGCCAGCAGTTTCAATGACAGACAGATTTCCTACGAGCAGTTCTTC.

The chain joins TRBV11-2 to TRBJ2-1, with D uncertain. Per the germline V gene, CDR1 is SGHAT and CDR2 is FQNNGV. The CDR3 contains 18 residues. Trimming took 0 bases from V and 0 from J, leaving 15 bases between them. In DNA form, the CDR3 reads TGTGCCAGCAGCTTAGATCCGCCCTTCCTAGACTCCTACAATGAGCAGTTCTTC. Residues: CASSLDPPFLDSYNEQFF.

This clonotype was detected a few times. CDR3 loop: CASSLQLAGGETQFF. CDR3 bases: TGTGCCAGCAGTTTACAGCTAGCGGGAGGAGAGACCCAGTTCTTC. The rearrangement uses TRBV12-3 or TRBV12-4 and TRBJ2-1, with 11 bases aligning to TRBD2. This CDR3 is built from 15 residues. J lost 13 bases, V lost 2 bases, and 10 bases had no gene match.

This clonotype has a count of ten or more. The genes are TRBV6-1 and TRBJ2-7; 9 bases line up with TRBD1. Germline V lookup: CDR1 MNHNS, CDR2 SASEGT. V shed 2 bases and J 5 bases; nucleotides not matched to a gene: 10. The CDR3 length is 16 residues. The CDR3 protein is CASSESSGTGNDEQYF. In nucleotides, the CDR3 is TGTGCCAGCAGTGAATCCTCCGGGACAGGGAACGACGAGCAGTACTTC.

This clonotype was counted ten times or more. The V and J genes are TRBV6-1 and TRBJ2-1, with 9 bases matching TRBD1. The tail of the sequence fits TRBJ2-7 better, so the J call may be wrong. The CDR3 consists of 16 residues. Germline-derived CDR1 and CDR2 are MNHNS and SASEGT. CDR3 sequence reads: CASSEDEGQGSYEQYF. CDR3 DNA: TGTGCCAGCAGTGAAGATGAAGGACAGGGGTCCTACGAGCAGTACTTC.

This clonotype was recorded a few times. CDR3 residues: CAANRLLDTEAFF. The CDR3 DNA sequence: TGTGCCGCCAACAGGCTATTGGACACTGAAGCTTTCTTT. The chain is built from TRBV6-1 and TRBJ1-1, with a possible D match to TRBD1 (5 bases). Looked up from germline, CDR1 is MNHNS and CDR2 is SASEGT. The CDR3 length is 13 residues. The V end was cut by 11 bases, the J end by 3 bases, with 16 bases between.

This clonotype rates as medium-sized. This chain links TRBV6-6 with TRBJ2-5; D may match TRBD1 or TRBD2 (5 bases each). The CDR3 is 15 residues long. With 2 bases removed from V and 5 bases from J, the gap between germline ends came to 15 bases. Germline V gives CDR1 MNHNY, CDR2 SVGAGI (reference sequence). The CDR3 sequence: CASSYEGLGMETQYF. CDR3 DNA: TGTGCCAGCAGTTACGAGGGGTTGGGGATGGAGACCCAGTACTTC.

At least ten counts were recorded for this clonotype. V is TRBV6-1 and J is TRBJ2-1; 10 bases are a match to TRBD1. J gave up 3 bases and V 10 bases, and 3 bases lay outside the gene matches. Germline V gene data show CDR1 as MNHNS and CDR2 as SASEGT. This CDR3 contains 13 residues. CDR3 in amino acids: CATRTGGYNEQFF. The DNA for the CDR3 is TGTGCCACCAGGACAGGGGGCTACAATGAGCAGTTCTTC.

The V call is TRBV6-1, the J call TRBJ1-5; D perhaps matches TRBD1 (5 bases). The germline V gene has CDR1 MNHNS and CDR2 SASEGT. The CDR3 is 15 amino acids. V gave up 4 bases and J gave up 0 bases, with 10 bases separating them. Written as DNA, the CDR3 is TGTGCCAGCAGTGGTTTGGGGGTTAGCAATCAGCCCCAGCATTTT. Its translation: CASSGLGVSNQPQHF.

Within the sample, this clonotype is medium-sized. V is TRBV7-2 and J is TRBJ2-1; the D gene is possibly TRBD1 (6 bases). The V gene's germline CDR1 is SGHTA and CDR2 FQGNSA. V gave up 3 bases and J gave up 5 bases, with 11 bases separating them. This CDR3 has 14 amino acids. The CDR3 DNA follows: TGTGCCAGCAGCTTTACACAGGGAAACAATGAGCAGTTCTTC. Its protein is CASSFTQGNNEQFF.

The chain joins TRBV6-6 to TRBJ2-3, with D possibly being TRBD2 (6 bases). Per the germline V gene, CDR1 is MNHNY and CDR2 is SVGAGI (reference sequence). V lost 5 bases, J lost 2 bases, and 20 bases lay in between. CDR3 length: 17 residues. In DNA, the CDR3 is TGTGCCAGCAGTAATGACCCCCCGGGGGAAAACACAGATACGCAGTATTTT. This translates into CASSNDPPGENTDTQYF.

At least ten counts were recorded for this clonotype. This clone may be a read error of a much larger clone one base away. V gene TRBV27 combines with J gene TRBJ2-1; 9 bases map to TRBD1. Germline assignment: CDR1 MNHEY and CDR2 SMNVEV (reference sequence). Losses at the gene ends were 5 bases for V and 13 bases for J; bases not matched to a gene: 12. The CDR3 sequence is 14 residues long. As DNA, the CDR3 is TGTGCCAGCAGTATACAGGGGGCGGGAAACATTCAGTTCTTC. This gives the protein CASSIQGAGNIQFF.

This clonotype was detected ten times or more. The chain combines TRBV7-2 with TRBJ2-1, with TRBD1 identical over 7 bases. J gave up 10 bases and V 3 bases, and 15 bases lay outside the gene matches. CDR3 length: 16 amino acids. Germline CDR1 and CDR2: SGHTA and FQGNSA. This CDR3 reads CASSFSTGQKAYEQFF. The CDR3 bases are TGTGCCAGCAGCTTTAGCACGGGACAGAAGGCCTACGAGCAGTTCTTC.

The genes are TRBV11-2 and TRBJ2-6, with TRBD1 identical over 8 bases. The germline CDR1 and CDR2 sequences are SGHAT and FQNNGV. There are 17 residues in the CDR3. J was trimmed by 2 bases and V by 5 bases; bases with no gene match: 8. DNA of the CDR3: TGTGCCAGCAGCCCCGACAGGGGCCTGCCTGGGGCCAACGTCCTGACTTTC. It is translated as CASSPDRGLPGANVLTF. Looking up the rest from reference TRBV11-2 and TRBJ2-6 gives the full variable domain: EAGVAQSPRYKIIEKRQSVAFWCNPISGHATLYWYQQILGQGPKLLIQFQNNGVVDDSQLPKDRFSAERLKGVDSTLKIQPAKLEDSAVYLCASSPDRGLPGANVLTFGAGSRLTVL.

This rearrangement joins TRBV12-3 or TRBV12-4 to TRBJ2-2; 9 bases are a match to TRBD2. Trimming removed 3 bases from V and 6 bases from J; junction bases left unmatched: 5. The CDR3 runs to 15 residues. For the CDR3, the DNA is TGTGCCAGCAGTTTTCTCCTAGCGGGATCCGGGGAGCTGTTTTTT. Translated: CASSFLLAGSGELFF.

The CDR3 protein is CASSLGAETYEQFF. The CDR3 bases are TGTGCCAGCAGCTTAGGGGCAGAAACCTACGAGCAGTTCTTC. This chain links TRBV7-6 with TRBJ2-1; the D is unclear. The germline gives CDR1 SGHVS, CDR2 FNYEAQ. The CDR3 totals 14 residues. Trimming cost V 1 base and J 10 bases, with 14 bases left between them.

This chain joins TRBV10-3 and TRBJ2-3; maybe TRBD2 (5 bases). The germline gives CDR1 ENHRY, CDR2 SYGVKD. V was trimmed by 7 bases and J by 3 bases, leaving 11 bases between them. The CDR3 length is 13 residues. The CDR3 loop reads CAITGAETDTQYF. CDR3 nucleotides: TGTGCCATCACCGGAGCGGAGACAGATACGCAGTATTTT.

This clonotype was detected many times. V usage is TRBV7-8 and J usage is TRBJ1-4; possibly TRBD1 for D (6 bases). The V gene's germline CDR1 is SGHVS and CDR2 FQNEAQ. The CDR3 has 16 residues. V was shortened by 3 bases and J by 4 bases, with 15 bases between the two germline ends. CDR3: CASSFKQGIGNEKLFF. As DNA, the CDR3 is TGTGCCAGCAGCTTTAAACAGGGCATTGGTAATGAAAAACTGTTTTTT.